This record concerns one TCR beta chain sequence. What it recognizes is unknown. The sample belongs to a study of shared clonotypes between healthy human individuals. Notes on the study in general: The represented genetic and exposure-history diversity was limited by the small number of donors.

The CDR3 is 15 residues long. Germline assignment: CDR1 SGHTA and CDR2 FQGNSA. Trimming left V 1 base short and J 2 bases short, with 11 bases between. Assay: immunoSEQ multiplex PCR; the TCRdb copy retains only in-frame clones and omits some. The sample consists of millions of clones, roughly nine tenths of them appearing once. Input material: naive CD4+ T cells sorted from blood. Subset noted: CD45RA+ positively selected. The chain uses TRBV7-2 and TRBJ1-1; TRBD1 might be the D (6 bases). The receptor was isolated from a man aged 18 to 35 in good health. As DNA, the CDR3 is TGTGCCAGCAGCTTAGGCTGGGGGCGCAACACTGAAGCTTTCTTT. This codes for CASSLGWGRNTEAFF. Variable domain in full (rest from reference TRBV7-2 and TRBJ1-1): GAGVSQSPSNKVTEKGKDVELRCDPISGHTALYWYRQSLGQGLEFLIYFQGNSAPDKSGLPSDRFSAERTGGSVSTLTIQRTQQEDSAVYLCASSLGWGRNTEAFFGQGTRLTVV.